The TCR beta chain under discussion was sequenced for a study of beta chain features in type 1 diabetes. Study-wide results and caveats: Shorter templates might be favored by PCR, equally in patients and controls. Type 1 diabetes patients had moderately but significantly shorter TCRB CDR3s in all four CD4+ subsets. More deletions and fewer insertions at VDJ junctions were found in patients with type 1 diabetes.

This clone was recorded a few times. Its antigen is unidentified. Sorting of CD4+ naive, central memory, regulatory and stem cell-like memory cells was performed via CD45RO/CCR7/CD25/CD127/CD95/CD27. Purity exceeded 98% in all sorted populations. The whole isolated RNA underwent reverse transcription, so sequencing captured expressed TCRB transcripts. The protocol was immunoSEQ multiplex PCR, while the TCRdb copy is restricted to in-frame clones and leaves out a portion. Here the sample spans 300,000 or so clones, around an eighth being singletons. The CDR3 sequence is 10 residues long. V lost 7 bases to trimming and J lost 11 bases, with 12 bases between them. Germline-derived CDR1 and CDR2 are MGHDK and SYGVNS.

The clonotype comes from a woman in her late teens or twenties with type 1 diabetes. The sequencing input was naive CD4+ T cells from blood. The rearrangement links TRBV25-1 to TRBJ2-7, with a possible D match to TRBD1 (6 bases). The CDR3 is CASTQDSKYF. CDR3 sequence (DNA): TGTGCCAGCACTCAGGACAGCAAGTACTTC.